A selection of T cell receptor beta chains follows, all from one sample in a study of T cells in localized non-small cell lung cancer. Measured with immunoSEQ multiplex PCR; TCRdb has only the in-frame clones, and not every one. The table lists roughly 30,000 clones, around nine tenths of them singletons. The sequencing used peripheral blood, collected before any cancer treatment. The receptors shown here come from a woman aged 35 to 70 with stage I lung adenocarcinoma. The CDR3 runs from the conserved cysteine through the conserved F or W.

CDR3 length: 14
V gene: TRBV7-6
J gene: TRBJ1-5
CDR3 protein: CASSLGPLQEPQHF

CDR3 length: 15
V gene: TRBV10-3
J gene: TRBJ2-3
CDR3 protein: CAIMLGRAETDTQYF

CDR3 length: 13
V gene: TRBV13
J gene: TRBJ2-7
CDR3 protein: CASSPDSTYEQYF

CDR3 length: 15
V gene: TRBV5-1
J gene: TRBJ2-1
CDR3 protein: CASSWTSGGSNEQFF

CDR3 length: 13
V gene: TRBV7-2
J gene: TRBJ2-3
CDR3 protein: CASSRRDTDTQYF

CDR3 length: 17
V gene: TRBV4-1
J gene: TRBJ1-1
CDR3 protein: CASSHSLPGGTNTEAFF

CDR3 length: 16
V gene: TRBV11-3
J gene: TRBJ2-5
CDR3 protein: CASSPRSPLAQETQYF

CDR3 length: 17
V gene: TRBV7-2
J gene: TRBJ2-5
CDR3 protein: CASSLGSPRSGQETQYF

CDR3 length: 17
V gene: TRBV5-6
J gene: TRBJ1-3
CDR3 protein: CASSLPARQEWGNTIYF

CDR3 length: 15
V gene: TRBV7-9
J gene: TRBJ1-2
CDR3 protein: CASSSPVQGAYGYTF

CDR3 length: 13
V gene: TRBV4-1
J gene: TRBJ2-7
CDR3 protein: CASSQGGGGEQYF

CDR3 length: 12
V gene: TRBV12-5
J gene: TRBJ2-7
CDR3 protein: CASAIRGGEQYF

CDR3 length: 14
V gene: TRBV7-6
J gene: TRBJ1-1
CDR3 protein: CASSLGTGWTEAFF

CDR3 length: 16
V gene: TRBV11-2
J gene: TRBJ1-2
CDR3 protein: CASSLGLGAVWYGYTF

CDR3 length: 13
V gene: TRBV7-9
J gene: TRBJ2-7
CDR3 protein: CASSLDPFYEQYF

CDR3 length: 13
V gene: TRBV6-5
J gene: TRBJ2-7
CDR3 protein: CASSYGGSYEQYF

CDR3 length: 15
V gene: TRBV18
J gene: TRBJ2-7
CDR3 protein: CASSIGTGSSYEQYF

CDR3 length: 14
V gene: TRBV5-4
J gene: TRBJ1-5
CDR3 protein: CASSLFEGDQPQHF

CDR3 length: 13
V gene: TRBV12-5
J gene: TRBJ2-7
CDR3 protein: CASGLAPLYEQYF

CDR3 length: 13
V gene: TRBV5-1
J gene: TRBJ2-3
CDR3 protein: CASSLTAPDTQYF

CDR3 length: 14
V gene: TRBV7-2
J gene: TRBJ1-1
CDR3 protein: CASRPTVMNTEAFF

CDR3 length: 12
V gene: TRBV6-1
J gene: TRBJ1-2
CDR3 protein: CASSESSRDRHF

CDR3 length: 21
V gene: TRBV23-1
J gene: TRBJ2-1
CDR3 protein: CASSQSAPGTGVSTDHNEQFF

CDR3 length: 17
V gene: TRBV6-1
J gene: TRBJ1-6
CDR3 protein: CASSEDDGNYRYSPLHF

CDR3 length: 15
V gene: TRBV7-2
J gene: TRBJ1-6
CDR3 protein: CASSLNVGGSSPLHF

CDR3 length: 13
V gene: TRBV9
J gene: TRBJ1-1
CDR3 protein: CASSTGGSTEAFF

CDR3 length: 14
V gene: TRBV7-8
J gene: TRBJ2-7
CDR3 protein: CASSSTGLGDEQYF

CDR3 length: 14
V gene: TRBV18
J gene: TRBJ1-1
CDR3 protein: CASSPGQQITEAFF

CDR3 length: 11
V gene: TRBV2
J gene: TRBJ2-5
CDR3 protein: CASSKGETQYF

CDR3 length: 15
V gene: TRBV19
J gene: TRBJ1-4
CDR3 protein: CASSIQGAAGEKLFF

CDR3 length: 17
V gene: TRBV27
J gene: TRBJ2-1
CDR3 protein: CASSFLGWGQGNNEQFF

CDR3 length: 17
V gene: TRBV19
J gene: TRBJ1-1
CDR3 protein: CASSMTGARAVGTEAFF

CDR3 length: 16
V gene: TRBV9
J gene: TRBJ1-2
CDR3 protein: CASSRSPTGVSYGYTF

CDR3 length: 13
V gene: TRBV5-1
J gene: TRBJ2-1
CDR3 protein: CASSLAGGNEQFF

CDR3 length: 13
V gene: TRBV6-4
J gene: TRBJ1-3
CDR3 protein: CASSAGSGNTIYF

CDR3 length: 16
V gene: TRBV4-2
J gene: TRBJ2-3
CDR3 protein: CATGTSGGVSTDTQYF

CDR3 length: 14
V gene: TRBV7-9
J gene: TRBJ2-5
CDR3 protein: CASSFPATQETQYF

CDR3 length: 15
V gene: TRBV7-2
J gene: TRBJ2-5
CDR3 protein: CASSLPAGGGKTQYF

CDR3 length: 15
V gene: TRBV27
J gene: TRBJ1-1
CDR3 protein: CASSLSGTGTTEAFF

CDR3 length: 15
V gene: TRBV7-2
J gene: TRBJ1-3
CDR3 protein: CASSNRANSGNTIYF

CDR3 length: 19
V gene: TRBV7-9
J gene: TRBJ1-5
CDR3 protein: CASSPLAADKNYSNQPQHF

CDR3 length: 11
V gene: TRBV7-3
J gene: TRBJ2-7
CDR3 protein: CASSLHYEQYF

CDR3 length: 14
V gene: TRBV6-6
J gene: TRBJ1-2
CDR3 protein: CASSSDRGLGGYTF

CDR3 length: 17
V gene: TRBV6-1
J gene: TRBJ1-1
CDR3 protein: CASSDLSTIRGPTEAFF

CDR3 length: 15
V gene: TRBV6-6
J gene: TRBJ2-3
CDR3 protein: CASSGTSGNTDTQYF

CDR3 length: 14
V gene: TRBV7-2
J gene: TRBJ2-5
CDR3 protein: CASSFLGAEETQYF

CDR3 length: 14
V gene: TRBV5-4
J gene: TRBJ1-1
CDR3 protein: CASRLDRGGTEAFF

CDR3 length: 17
V gene: TRBV2
J gene: TRBJ2-2
CDR3 protein: CASSDSGQGEVTGELFF

CDR3 length: 17
V gene: TRBV6-4
J gene: TRBJ1-4
CDR3 protein: CASSTGVCGQCNEKLFF

CDR3 length: 15
V gene: TRBV2
J gene: TRBJ1-5
CDR3 protein: CASTVGRARNQPQHF

CDR3 length: 14
V gene: TRBV27
J gene: TRBJ1-6
CDR3 protein: CASSWGRGNSPLHF

CDR3 length: 11
V gene: TRBV11-2
J gene: TRBJ1-1
CDR3 protein: CASSLGAEAFF

CDR3 length: 17
V gene: TRBV7-9
J gene: TRBJ1-4
CDR3 protein: CASSFGQGGSTNEKLFF

CDR3 length: 15
V gene: TRBV5-1
J gene: TRBJ2-1
CDR3 protein: CASSKEVGGYNEQFF